The present T cell receptor beta chain was sequenced within a study of T cells in Graves' hyperthyroidism and ophthalmopathy. This CDR3 spans 14 amino acids. V was clipped by 3 bases and J by 5 bases, with 14 bases between them. CDR1 is SQVTM and CDR2 is ANQGSEA in the germline V gene. It was RNA transcripts that yielded the amplified TCR beta CDR3 regions. HTBI primers were the set used in a first-round RT-PCR of the TCR CDR3. TCRdb recomputed calls from the multiplex PCR reads with MiXCR, one row per CDR3 protein. The sample has 370,000 or so distinct CDR3 sequences, around a quarter seen once. Stable hyperthyroidism: no ophthalmopathy progression over 18 months of follow-up. Exclusion of patients followed from uncontrolled infection, other autoimmune disease, pregnancy or lactation. PBMCs were derived from about 10 ml fresh peripheral blood. This clonotype was detected many times.

Sequenced input: blood. The receptor was isolated from a man aged 50 or older with Graves' hyperthyroidism. V is TRBV29-1 and J is TRBJ2-1; a possible D gene is TRBD1 (6 bases). The CDR3 DNA reads as TGCAGCGTTGAGTCCTACAGGGTCGACAATGAGCAGTTCTTC. It codes for CSVESYRVDNEQFF.